A single sample is the source of the 13 T cell receptor beta chains below, sequenced in a study of beta chain features in type 1 diabetes. Expressed TCRB transcripts were sequenced because the isolated RNA had all been reverse transcribed beforehand. This table comes from immunoSEQ multiplex PCR, and its TCRdb copy is limited to in-frame clones, with some not included. The data show around 400,000 clones, around 15% seen once. Sequenced: naive CD4+ T cells from blood. These receptors all stem from a woman aged 18-29 years in good health.

This chain links TRBV2 with TRBJ2-5, with unresolved D. V lost 3 bases and J 1 base, leaving 3 bases between the germline ends. Looked up from germline, CDR1 is SNHLY and CDR2 is FYNNEI. The CDR3 spans 12 residues. CDR3 DNA sequence: TGTGCCAGCAGTGACTTCCAAGAGACCCAGTACTTC. The encoded protein is CASSDFQETQYF.

This clone was seen a handful of times. The rearrangement uses TRBV7-2 and TRBJ2-1; TRBD2 aligns across 11 bases. Germline-derived CDR1 and CDR2 are SGHTA and FQGNSA. V gave up 6 bases and J gave up 0 bases; unmatched junction bases: 10. The CDR3 loop spans 18 amino acids. CDR3 loop: CASRLPASGGSSYNEQFF. CDR3 bases: TGTGCCAGCAGACTTCCGGCTAGCGGGGGGAGCTCCTACAATGAGCAGTTCTTC.

This chain joins TRBV30 and TRBJ1-4, with D uncertain. V was trimmed by 1 base and J by 8 bases, leaving 8 bases between them. CDR1 GTSNPN and CDR2 SVGIG come from the germline V gene (reference sequence). This CDR3 comprises 12 residues. CDR3 sequence: CAWSGEPEKLFF. CDR3 bases: TGTGCCTGGAGTGGTGAGCCCGAAAAACTGTTTTTT.

This clone has a handful of counts. This chain joins TRBV28 and TRBJ1-1; possible D gene TRBD1, 6 bases. CDR3 size: 12 residues. The germline V gene encodes CDR1 MDHEN and CDR2 SYDVKM. With 2 bases removed from V and 7 bases from J, the gap between germline ends came to 8 bases. CDR3 DNA: TGTGCCAGCAGTTTACAGGGGCGTGAAGCTTTCTTT. This codes for CASSLQGREAFF.

V usage is TRBV7-9 and J usage is TRBJ2-7, with D perhaps TRBD2 (6 bases). CDR1 and CDR2 (germline): SEHNR, FQNEAQ (reference sequence). The length of the CDR3 is 16 residues. Trimming shortened V by 4 bases and J by 0 bases, and 16 bases separated the two germline ends. In DNA, the CDR3 is TGTGCCAGCAGCTCCCGTGGAGGGAGGTCCTCCTACGAGCAGTACTTC. This sequence encodes CASSSRGGRSSYEQYF.

This clone was seen more than once but under ten times. V gene TRBV25-1 combines with J gene TRBJ2-1; 9 bases line up with TRBD2. Germline V lookup: CDR1 MGHDK, CDR2 SYGVNS. V shed 8 bases and J 7 bases; nucleotides not matched to a gene: 3. The CDR3 length is 12 residues. CDR3 bases: TGTGCCAGCCTAGCGGGAAATAATGAGCAGTTCTTC. Protein product: CASLAGNNEQFF.

This clone came up a few times. The CDR3 reads CASSSGTYEQFF. The DNA of the CDR3 is TGCGCCAGCAGCTCGGGGACATATGAGCAGTTCTTC. The rearrangement links TRBV5-1 to TRBJ2-1, with D maybe TRBD1 (6 bases). The CDR3 loop spans 12 amino acids. Germline CDR1 and CDR2: SGHRS and YFSETQ. V was shortened by 3 bases and J by 8 bases, with 9 bases between the two germline ends.

J is TRBJ2-7 and V is TRBV29-1, with 8 bases fitting TRBD1. CDR3 length: 11 residues. V lost 4 bases to trimming and J lost 6 bases; unmatched junction nucleotides: 2. The germline gives CDR1 SQVTM, CDR2 ANQGSEA. Here the CDR3 DNA reads TGCAGCGTTGGGACAGGGCCCGAGCAGTACTTC. This translates into CSVGTGPEQYF.

The chain uses TRBV29-1 and TRBJ2-5; a possible D gene is TRBD1 (5 bases). The J call may be faulty, since TRBJ2-7 better matches the DNA end. Germline loops: CDR1 SQVTM, CDR2 ANQGSEA. CDR3 length equals 12 residues. The CDR3 is CSARARGYEQYF. For the CDR3, the DNA is TGCAGCGCCCGGGCTAGGGGCTACGAGCAGTACTTC.

In this sample, this clone turned up a few times. The DNA of the CDR3 is TGTGCCACCAGCAGAGATAGGGTCGGGGGGGCCGAGACCCAGTACTTC. The encoded protein is CATSRDRVGGAETQYF. The rearrangement uses TRBV15 and TRBJ2-5; 8 bases align to TRBD2. After removal of 0 bases from V and 5 bases from J, the junction contained 8 bases not matched to a gene. Germline CDR1 and CDR2: LNHNV and YYDKDF (reference sequence). This CDR3 has 16 residues.

V gene TRBV19 combines with J gene TRBJ2-7; D is uncertain. V was cut by 1 base and J by 0 bases, with 10 bases left in between. This CDR3 contains 15 residues. Germline V gene lookup returns CDR1 LNHDA and CDR2 SQIVND (reference sequence). The CDR3 region is CASSIAKLPSYEQYF. CDR3 DNA: TGTGCCAGTAGTATAGCCAAGCTACCCTCCTACGAGCAGTACTTC. The full variable domain, in which reference TRBV19 and TRBJ2-7 provide the parts outside the CDR3, is DGGITQSPKYLFRKEGQNVTLSCEQNLNHDAMYWYRQDPGQGLRLIYYSQIVNDFQKGDIAEGYSVSREKKESFPLTVTSAQKNPTAFYLCASSIAKLPSYEQYFGPGTRLTVT.

With regard to this clone: An end of the junction does not agree with germline; a read error may underlie this. Other DNA sequences in the same sample also yield this CDR3. The chain couples TRBV29-1 to TRBJ2-1; 10 nucleotides match TRBD2. This CDR3 is built from 18 residues. From germline, CDR1 is SQVTM and CDR2 ANQGSEA. The CDR3 nucleotides are TGCAGCGTTGTGTGGCTAGCGGGAGCCCCTACCCTAAACAATGAACAGTTCTTC. This translates into CSVVWLAGAPTLNNEQFF.

The rearrangement links TRBV18 to TRBJ1-2; TRBD1 matches at 8 bases. The V gene end was trimmed by 4 bases and the J gene end by 6 bases; junction bases not matched to a gene: 7. This CDR3 region has 14 residues. Per germline, CDR1 KGHSH and CDR2 LQKENI. CDR3 DNA sequence: TGTGCCAGCTCACGCCTAGACAGGGGAGATGGCTACACCTTC. Translated: CASSRLDRGDGYTF.